The 31 T cell receptor beta chains given below trace back to one sample, sequenced in a study of blood T cell repertoires in COVID-19. Only in-frame clones appear in the TCRdb table, and some are missing; sequencing was by immunoSEQ multiplex PCR. Of 250,000 to 350,000 clones in the sample, about 91% were seen once. Sequenced: peripheral blood. The receptors were sampled from a woman aged 60 to 75 with acute or convalescent COVID-19.

The genes are TRBV19 and TRBJ1-2; D is unresolved. Germline lookup yields CDR1 LNHDA and CDR2 SQIVND (reference sequence). The V and J ends lost 7 bases and 8 bases respectively, with 20 bases between them. This CDR3 comprises 14 residues. CDR3 DNA: TGTGCCAGTACCATGGGAGATTCCCTTGGAGGCTACACCTTC. Residues: CASTMGDSLGGYTF.

The chain combines TRBV19 with TRBJ2-1, with TRBD2 as a possible D gene (6 bases). The length of the CDR3 is 14 residues. Germline V gene lookup returns CDR1 LNHDA and CDR2 SQIVND (reference sequence). The V end was cut by 5 bases, the J end by 7 bases, with 15 bases between. As DNA, the CDR3 is TGTGCCAGTAGTGTCGGGACCGGAGGGAATGAGCAGTTCTTC. It codes for CASSVGTGGNEQFF.

The chain is built from TRBV24-1 and TRBJ2-5, with 9 bases aligning to TRBD2. The V segment lost 2 bases and the J segment 5 bases; nucleotides outside the gene matches: 11. The CDR3 runs 17 residues. The germline V gene encodes CDR1 KGHDR and CDR2 SFDVKD. The CDR3 nucleotides read TGTGCCACCAGTGATTCTAGGCTAGCGGGGCCCGGCGAGACCCAGTACTTC. It specifies CATSDSRLAGPGETQYF.

The gene calls are TRBV28 and TRBJ1-2; D is possibly TRBD1 (5 bases). The V end lost 0 bases, the J end lost 6 bases, and 14 bases lay between the germline ends. Germline assignment: CDR1 MDHEN and CDR2 SYDVKM. The CDR3 length is 15 residues. The CDR3 region is CASSLWGQSSHGYTF. The CDR3 region has the DNA TGTGCCAGCAGTTTATGGGGGCAGTCAAGCCATGGCTACACCTTC.

This clone is a singleton in its sample. V usage is TRBV19 and J usage is TRBJ2-2; 12 positions agree with TRBD2. The germline V gene has CDR1 LNHDA and CDR2 SQIVND (reference sequence). The CDR3 spans 15 residues. J gave up 2 bases and V 10 bases, and 5 bases lay outside the gene matches. The CDR3 nucleotides read TGTGCCACCCGGGGACTAGCGGGCAACACCGGGGAGCTGTTTTTT. Its translation is CATRGLAGNTGELFF.

V is TRBV19 and J is TRBJ1-5, with 8 bases lining up with TRBD1. The CDR3 runs to 17 residues. J was trimmed by 1 base and V by 5 bases; bases with no gene match: 10. CDR1 and CDR2 from the germline V gene are LNHDA and SQIVND (reference sequence). The CDR3 loop is CASSPEGQGGSNQPQHF. The CDR3, as DNA: TGTGCCAGTAGTCCGGAAGGACAGGGCGGGAGCAATCAGCCCCAGCATTTT.

The DNA of the CDR3 is TGTGCCAGCAGTTCGCCCAGCGGGAAGAGCTCCTACGAGCAGTACTTC. Its protein is CASSSPSGKSSYEQYF. This sequence joins TRBV28 and TRBJ2-7, with TRBD2 identical over 7 bases. Looked up from germline, CDR1 is MDHEN and CDR2 is SYDVKM. This CDR3 has 16 residues. The V and J ends lost 4 bases and 0 bases, in that order; junction bases with no gene match: 9.

The chain couples TRBV14 to TRBJ2-1; 7 bases agree with TRBD1. CDR3 length: 15 amino acids. V lost 4 bases to trimming and J lost 5 bases; unmatched junction nucleotides: 8. Germline V gene lookup returns CDR1 SGHDN and CDR2 FVKESK. The chain's CDR3 is CASSRLGQGDNEQFF. The CDR3 DNA sequence: TGTGCCAGCAGCCGGTTGGGGCAGGGGGACAATGAGCAGTTCTTC.

The genes are TRBV6-6 and TRBJ2-5; TRBD1 aligns across 8 bases. The CDR3 has 16 amino acids. Germline V gene sequence: CDR1 MNHNY, CDR2 SVGAGI (reference sequence). Losses at the gene ends were 2 bases for V and 5 bases for J; bases not matched to a gene: 10. The CDR3 region is CASSYGFRGLGETQYF. The DNA for the CDR3 is TGTGCCAGCAGTTACGGATTCAGGGGGCTCGGGGAGACCCAGTACTTC.

This chain connects TRBV6-2 or TRBV6-3 to TRBJ2-7, with 11 bases fitting TRBD2. Germline values: CDR1 MNHEY, CDR2 SVGEGT. V lost 5 bases and J lost 7; bases outside the gene matches: 13. The CDR3 covers 16 residues. CDR3 protein: CASSPISGGAFEEQYF. The DNA for the CDR3 is TGTGCCAGCAGTCCGATTAGCGGGGGGGCTTTCGAGGAGCAGTACTTC.

V and J are TRBV27 and TRBJ2-1; 10 bases match TRBD2. CDR1 MNHEY and CDR2 SMNVEV come from the germline V gene (reference sequence). CDR3 length equals 17 residues. The V and J ends lost 3 bases and 8 bases, in that order; junction bases with no gene match: 13. CDR3 residues: CASSFNRGIGTSDEQFF. In nucleotides, the CDR3 is TGTGCCAGCAGTTTTAACAGGGGGATTGGGACTAGCGATGAGCAGTTCTTC.

This clone was seen only once. The V gene is TRBV2, the J gene TRBJ1-6; D is perhaps TRBD1 (5 bases). Germline CDR1 reads SNHLY; CDR2 reads FYNNEI. CDR3 size: 19 residues. V was shortened by 0 bases and J by 0 bases, with 15 bases between the two germline ends. The DNA of the CDR3 is TGTGCCAGCAGTGAAGCCGGGGCGGGAGGGAGCTCCTATAATTCACCCCTCCACTTT. Protein: CASSEAGAGGSSYNSPLHF. Combining the CDR3 with reference TRBV2 and TRBJ1-6 gives the whole variable domain EPEVTQTPSHQVTQMGQEVILRCVPISNHLYFYWYRQILGQKVEFLVSFYNNEISEKSEIFDDQFSVERPDGSNFTLKIRSTKLEDSAMYFCASSEAGAGGSSYNSPLHFGNGTRLTVT.

This chain connects TRBV30 to TRBJ2-6; 7 nucleotides match TRBD1. CDR1 is GTSNPN and CDR2 is SVGIG in the germline V gene (reference sequence). The CDR3 length is 14 residues. The V segment lost 8 bases and the J segment 0 bases; nucleotides outside the gene matches: 4. The CDR3 bases are TGTGCCAGTGACAGGGCCTCTGGGGCCAACGTCCTGACTTTC. Protein: CASDRASGANVLTF.

The V gene is TRBV27, the J gene TRBJ2-6; 7 nucleotides agree with TRBD1. Germline loops: CDR1 MNHEY, CDR2 SMNVEV (reference sequence). The CDR3 has 18 residues. Germline trimming cut 5 bases from V and 0 bases from J; bases unmatched to any gene: 10. The CDR3 sequence: CASSLLGQARSGANVLTF. CDR3 bases: TGTGCCAGCAGTCTCCTCGGACAGGCCCGCTCTGGGGCCAACGTCCTGACTTTC.

V usage is TRBV29-1 and J usage is TRBJ1-4; D gene ambiguous. CDR1 is SQVTM, CDR2 ANQGSEA, per germline. V was shortened by 4 bases and J by 2 bases, with 5 bases between the two germline ends. The CDR3 extends over 12 amino acids. The CDR3 sequence is CSVGRTNEKLFF. CDR3 bases: TGCAGCGTTGGCCGGACTAATGAAAAACTGTTTTTT.

This clone was detected only once. The chain employs TRBV6-5 and TRBJ2-7, with D maybe TRBD2 (6 bases). Trimming shortened V by 8 bases and J by 2 bases, and 13 bases separated the two germline ends. The germline V gene encodes CDR1 MNHEY and CDR2 SVGAGI. The CDR3 covers 13 residues. Here the CDR3 DNA reads TGTGCCAGCCGCCCAGCGGGCACCTACGAGCAGTACTTC. This codes for CASRPAGTYEQYF.

This chain uses TRBV28 with TRBJ2-2; tentatively, D is TRBD1 (6 bases). The germline V and J ends were trimmed by 4 bases and 7 bases, with 19 bases remaining between them. The CDR3 has 16 residues. Germline values: CDR1 MDHEN, CDR2 SYDVKM. CDR3 DNA: TGTGCCAGCAGTTCCCGTTATCTCCCAGGGGACGGGGAGCTGTTTTTT. Protein product: CASSSRYLPGDGELFF.

The gene calls are TRBV15 and TRBJ2-7; D gene unclear. This CDR3 is built from 14 residues. Trimming shortened V by 0 bases and J by 3 bases, and 9 bases separated the two germline ends. Looked up from germline, CDR1 is LNHNV and CDR2 is YYDKDF (reference sequence). DNA of the CDR3: TGTGCCACCAGCAGAGACTACGGAGACTACGAGCAGTACTTC. Translation: CATSRDYGDYEQYF.

This chain connects TRBV15 to TRBJ2-6, with D possibly TRBD2 on 7 matching bases. The germline V gene encodes CDR1 LNHNV and CDR2 YYDKDF (reference sequence). The CDR3 covers 18 residues. V dropped 0 bases and J dropped 1 base, with 13 bases sitting between them. The CDR3 DNA is TGTGCCACCAGCAGAGATAGGGGGGGATTATCTGGGGCCAACGTCCTGACTTTC. It encodes CATSRDRGGLSGANVLTF.

The chain has TRBV11-2 and TRBJ1-3, with 9 bases fitting TRBD1. Germline assignment: CDR1 SGHAT and CDR2 FQNNGV. This CDR3 is 16 amino acids long. Trimming cost V 5 bases and J 2 bases; bases outside gene matches: 7. For the CDR3, the DNA is TGTGCCAGCAGCCTTGACAGGGGGTTTGCTGGAAACACCATATATTTT. This codes for CASSLDRGFAGNTIYF. Full variable domain (missing parts from reference TRBV11-2 and TRBJ1-3): EAGVAQSPRYKIIEKRQSVAFWCNPISGHATLYWYQQILGQGPKLLIQFQNNGVVDDSQLPKDRFSAERLKGVDSTLKIQPAKLEDSAVYLCASSLDRGFAGNTIYFGEGSWLTVV.

The chain uses TRBV27 and TRBJ1-6; 8 nucleotides agree with TRBD1. Trimming cost V 7 bases and J 9 bases; bases outside gene matches: 8. Germline-derived CDR1 and CDR2 are MNHEY and SMNVEV (reference sequence). There are 14 residues in the CDR3. CDR3 residues: CASKPGQGGSPLHF. The CDR3 bases are TGTGCCAGCAAACCAGGACAGGGTGGTTCACCCCTCCACTTT.

Comment on this clone: The sample carries other DNA sequences with the same CDR3. V gene TRBV28 combines with J gene TRBJ1-1; tentative D call: TRBD1 (5 bases). Germline V gene data show CDR1 as MDHEN and CDR2 as SYDVKM. The CDR3 sequence is 13 residues long. Trimming shortened V by 3 bases and J by 5 bases, and 10 bases separated the two germline ends. The CDR3 nucleotides are TGTGCCAGCAGTTTTCAGGGAGGGACTGAAGCTTTCTTT. It codes for CASSFQGGTEAFF.

V and J are TRBV7-3 and TRBJ2-1; 7 bases line up with TRBD2. Germline V gives CDR1 SGHTA, CDR2 FQGTGA. The CDR3 consists of 14 residues. V lost 5 bases and J lost 1; bases outside the gene matches: 2. The DNA for the CDR3 is TGTGCCAGCAGCCCCGGGGGGTCCTACAATGAGCAGTTCTTC. Its translation: CASSPGGSYNEQFF.

This clone is a singleton in its sample. The chain recombines TRBV6-6 with TRBJ1-6, with 8 bases lining up with TRBD1. The V gene end was trimmed by 6 bases and the J gene end by 8 bases; junction bases not matched to a gene: 6. CDR1 is MNHNY and CDR2 is SVGAGI in the germline V gene (reference sequence). CDR3 length: 14 residues. CDR3 loop: CASSTGGRHSPLHF. The CDR3 DNA follows: TGTGCCAGCAGCACAGGGGGGCGGCATTCACCCCTCCACTTT.

V usage is TRBV7-8 and J usage is TRBJ2-7; TRBD2 matches at 10 bases. The CDR3 consists of 14 residues. CDR1 and CDR2 from the germline V gene are SGHVS and FQNEAQ. The V gene end was trimmed by 5 bases and the J gene end by 5 bases; junction bases not matched to a gene: 6. The CDR3: CASSRPSGGDEQYF. CDR3 nucleotides: TGTGCCAGCAGCCGCCCTAGCGGGGGAGACGAGCAGTACTTC.

CDR3 sequence (DNA): TGTGCCAGTAGTCTCCCGGGACAGACCTACGAGCAGTACTTC. Its translation: CASSLPGQTYEQYF. The genes are TRBV19 and TRBJ2-7, with 7 bases matching TRBD1. The V segment lost 5 bases and the J segment 2 bases; nucleotides outside the gene matches: 6. The CDR3 spans 14 residues. Germline assignment: CDR1 LNHDA and CDR2 SQIVND (reference sequence).

In its sample, this clone was seen once. The genes are TRBV4-2 and TRBJ1-2; no firm D call. Germline CDR1 and CDR2: LGHNA and YNFKEQ. The length of the CDR3 is 15 residues. V was trimmed by 0 bases and J by 3 bases, leaving 11 bases between them. CDR3 nucleotide sequence: TGTGCCAGCAGCCAAGATTTGGCAGAACACTATGGCTACACCTTC. Protein: CASSQDLAEHYGYTF.

The chain has TRBV5-1 and TRBJ1-2; D is unresolved. The germline V gene encodes CDR1 SGHRS and CDR2 YFSETQ. The CDR3 totals 14 residues. V was cut by 4 bases and J by 1 base, with 11 bases left in between. CDR3 in DNA: TGCGCCAGCAGCCTGACACATGATAACTATGGCTACACCTTC. It codes for CASSLTHDNYGYTF.

The chain uses TRBV27 and TRBJ1-5; D uncertain. Per germline, CDR1 MNHEY and CDR2 SMNVEV (reference sequence). Between the trimmed V and J ends, which lost 1 base and 3 bases, there was a span of 7 bases. The CDR3 has 14 amino acids. The CDR3 region has the DNA TGTGCCAGCAGTTTATATAGAGTCAATCAGCCCCAGCATTTT. Amino acid sequence: CASSLYRVNQPQHF.

This rearrangement joins TRBV29-1 to TRBJ1-4; D uncertain. Trimming pared 2 bases from V and 1 base from J, leaving 8 bases between. Germline V gene data show CDR1 as SQVTM and CDR2 as ANQGSEA. The CDR3 runs to 14 residues. CDR3 coding DNA: TGCAGCGTTGAATCGGCGGAAACTAATGAAAAACTGTTTTTT. It translates to CSVESAETNEKLFF.

V usage is TRBV7-9 and J usage is TRBJ2-7, with D possibly matching TRBD2 (5 bases). There are 19 residues in the CDR3. Per the germline V gene, CDR1 is SEHNR and CDR2 is FQNEAQ (reference sequence). Trimming took 5 bases from V and 2 from J, leaving 28 bases between them. This CDR3 is CASSPHGRVERVGPYEQYF. The CDR3 region has the DNA TGTGCCAGCAGCCCTCACGGAAGGGTGGAGAGGGTGGGCCCCTACGAGCAGTACTTC.